The clone carrying this TCR beta chain was seen just once. Its target is not known. TCRdb's copy holds only in-frame clones and misses some; the assay was immunoSEQ multiplex PCR. The table records tens of thousands of clones, 84% of them present only once. The source of the sample is a study of T cell responses to AZD1222 COVID-19 vaccine. Study-level points and caveats: Repertoire samples came only from after the peak T cell response.

The V end lost 6 bases, the J end lost 0 bases, and 12 bases lay between the germline ends. CDR3 length: 14 residues. Germline assignment: CDR1 SGHRS and CDR2 YFSETQ. The sample consisted of peripheral blood, taken on day 0 of AZD1222 vaccination. V and J are TRBV5-1 and TRBJ1-1; D is unclear. This clonotype was sampled from an adult in good health. Here the CDR3 reads CASTSGSVNTEAFF. In DNA, the CDR3 is TGCGCCAGCACCTCCGGTTCCGTGAACACTGAAGCTTTCTTT.